A single sample is the source of the 20 T cell receptor beta chains below, sequenced in a study of blood T cell repertoires in COVID-19. Repertoires were generated with immunoSEQ multiplex PCR, while TCRdb's copy carries only in-frame clones and drops some. The sample has 120,000 to 150,000 clones; over 80% are singletons. Sequenced input: peripheral blood. These receptors all come from a woman between 40 and 55 years old with active or convalescent COVID-19.

V usage is TRBV2 and J usage is TRBJ1-4, with a possible D match to TRBD1 (5 bases). V gave up 5 bases and J gave up 11 bases, with 15 bases separating them. CDR3 length equals 13 residues. Germline CDR1 and CDR2: SNHLY and FYNNEI. The CDR3 loop reads CASSTGTGGKLFF. For the CDR3, the DNA is TGTGCCAGCAGTACCGGGACCGGGGGGAAACTGTTTTTT.

This chain connects TRBV11-2 to TRBJ2-3, with 10 bases matching TRBD1. The trim removed 5 bases at V and 4 bases at J, leaving 6 bases unmatched. CDR3 length: 15 residues. Germline values: CDR1 SGHAT, CDR2 FQNNGV. The CDR3 region has the DNA TGTGCCAGCAGCGTAAGACAGGGGGCCGCAGATACGCAGTATTTT. Amino acids: CASSVRQGAADTQYF.

The CDR3 sequence: CSVEAGVDTQYF. The CDR3 DNA is TGCAGCGTTGAGGCGGGGGTAGATACGCAGTATTTT. The chain uses TRBV29-1 and TRBJ2-3; 7 bases align to TRBD2. There are 12 residues in the CDR3. The J segment lost 5 bases and the V segment lost 3 bases, leaving 2 bases of the junction unmatched. Germline V gene data show CDR1 as SQVTM and CDR2 as ANQGSEA.

The chain recombines TRBV19 with TRBJ1-2, with 8 bases that match TRBD1. Unmatched junction bases numbered 14, after V lost 7 bases and J lost 4 bases. CDR1 is LNHDA, CDR2 SQIVND, per germline (reference sequence). The CDR3 has 16 amino acids. CDR3 DNA: TGTGCCAGTAAGCCCCTACCAGGGGGCGCATTCTATGGCTACACCTTC. Its translation is CASKPLPGGAFYGYTF.

The chain carries TRBV6-5 and TRBJ1-2; D remains unclear. The germline V gene encodes CDR1 MNHEY and CDR2 SVGAGI. This CDR3 is 15 amino acids long. V was trimmed by 6 bases and J by 0 bases, leaving 14 bases between them. For the CDR3, the DNA is TGTGCCAGCAGCAGCCGCCAGGAAGCTAACTATGGCTACACCTTC. Translation: CASSSRQEANYGYTF.

The chain combines TRBV28 with TRBJ1-2, with 7 bases fitting TRBD1. The V gene's germline CDR1 is MDHEN and CDR2 SYDVKM. The CDR3 sequence is 16 residues long. The J segment lost 3 bases and the V segment lost 0 bases, leaving 7 bases of the junction unmatched. The chain's CDR3 is CASSLWARGVDYGYTF. Here the CDR3 DNA reads TGTGCCAGCAGTTTATGGGCCAGGGGGGTAGACTATGGCTACACCTTC.

This chain's CDR3 is CASNGQGINYGYTF. CDR3 nucleotides: TGTGCCAGCAACGGACAGGGGATTAACTATGGCTACACCTTC. The chain recombines TRBV2 with TRBJ1-2; TRBD1 matches 9 bases. The length of the CDR3 is 14 residues. Unmatched junction bases numbered 4, after V lost 7 bases and J lost 1 base. Germline V gene lookup returns CDR1 SNHLY and CDR2 FYNNEI. The full variable domain, with the rest looked up from reference TRBV2 and TRBJ1-2, is EPEVTQTPSHQVTQMGQEVILRCVPISNHLYFYWYRQILGQKVEFLVSFYNNEISEKSEIFDDQFSVERPDGSNFTLKIRSTKLEDSAMYFCASNGQGINYGYTFGSGTRLTVV.

As regards this clone: The same CDR3 arises from other DNA sequences in this sample as well. The V and J genes are TRBV9 and TRBJ1-1, with no clear D. The CDR3 totals 13 residues. V was pared by 2 bases and J by 3 bases, with 8 bases between. CDR1 and CDR2 (germline): SGDLS, YYNGEE. The CDR3 coding sequence is TGTGCCAGCAGCGTCGGCGGCTACACTGAAGCTTTCTTT. Residues: CASSVGGYTEAFF.

The rearrangement uses TRBV30 and TRBJ1-2; 9 nucleotides align to TRBD1. V lost 3 bases to trimming and J lost 2 bases; unmatched junction nucleotides: 7. CDR1 is GTSNPN, CDR2 SVGIG, per germline (reference sequence). The CDR3 has 15 residues. CDR3 nucleotides: TGTGCCTGGAGAAGGGACAGGGTGCCAAACTATGGCTACACCTTC. Amino acids: CAWRRDRVPNYGYTF. Full variable domain (rest looked up from reference TRBV30 and TRBJ1-2): SQTIHQWPATLVQPVGSPLSLECTVEGTSNPNLYWYRQAAGRGLQLLFYSVGIGQISSEVPQNLSASRPQDRQFILSSKKLLLSDSGFYLCAWRRDRVPNYGYTFGSGTRLTVV.

The rearrangement links TRBV28 to TRBJ2-7; maybe TRBD2 (7 bases). Germline V gene data show CDR1 as MDHEN and CDR2 as SYDVKM. V was pared by 6 bases and J by 2 bases, with 17 bases between. This CDR3 is built from 15 residues. The CDR3 loop is CASSGGGGDTYEQYF. The CDR3 DNA sequence: TGTGCCAGCAGCGGGGGCGGGGGAGATACCTACGAGCAGTACTTC.

This chain uses TRBV3-1 (or the pseudogene TRBV3-2) with TRBJ1-5, with 8 nucleotides matching TRBD1. The CDR3 is 14 residues long. Germline lookup yields CDR1 LGHDT and CDR2 YNNKEL (reference sequence). After removal of 2 bases from V and 9 bases from J, the junction contained 6 bases not matched to a gene. The CDR3 loop is CASSQSAGGGPQHF. The DNA for the CDR3 is TGTGCCAGCAGCCAAAGTGCAGGGGGCGGGCCCCAGCATTTT.

This clone was picked up a small number of times. J is TRBJ2-1 and V is TRBV5-1; a weak D match, TRBD2 (6 bases). V lost 4 bases and J 2 bases, leaving 19 bases between the germline ends. The CDR3 covers 17 residues. CDR1 SGHRS and CDR2 YFSETQ come from the germline V gene. The CDR3 DNA is TGCGCCAGCAGCCTCGCCCGGGGGTTAGGAACCTACAATGAGCAGTTCTTC. Protein sequence: CASSLARGLGTYNEQFF.

This clone has a single count. The V gene is TRBV24-1, the J gene TRBJ1-2; 7 positions agree with TRBD1. The CDR3 totals 15 residues. V gave up 4 bases and J gave up 4 bases; unmatched junction bases: 8. Germline values: CDR1 KGHDR, CDR2 SFDVKD. CDR3 sequence reads: CATSDSHRDSYGYTF. CDR3 bases: TGTGCCACCAGTGACTCCCACCGGGACAGCTATGGCTACACCTTC.

The chain recombines TRBV24-1 with TRBJ2-1; tentative D call: TRBD2 (6 bases). The CDR3 covers 14 residues. V lost 9 bases to trimming and J lost 7 bases, with 18 bases between them. The germline V gene encodes CDR1 KGHDR and CDR2 SFDVKD. The CDR3 spells CATGGRTASNEQFF. CDR3 coding DNA: TGTGCCACCGGGGGGAGGACGGCTTCTAATGAGCAGTTCTTC.

The V call is TRBV19, the J call TRBJ2-5; maybe TRBD1 (7 bases). Trimming pared 4 bases from V and 4 bases from J, leaving 13 bases between. Germline values: CDR1 LNHDA, CDR2 SQIVND (reference sequence). This CDR3 region has 14 residues. The CDR3 DNA is TGTGCCAGTAGTACGCAGGGGGGCGGAGAGACCCAGTACTTC. This codes for CASSTQGGGETQYF. Full variable domain (remainder filled in from reference TRBV19 and TRBJ2-5): DGGITQSPKYLFRKEGQNVTLSCEQNLNHDAMYWYRQDPGQGLRLIYYSQIVNDFQKGDIAEGYSVSREKKESFPLTVTSAQKNPTAFYLCASSTQGGGETQYFGPGTRLLVL.

In this sample, this clone turned up a few times. The rearrangement links TRBV25-1 to TRBJ1-1, with 7 positions matching TRBD1. The germline gives CDR1 MGHDK, CDR2 SYGVNS. Germline trimming cut 0 bases from V and 6 bases from J; bases unmatched to any gene: 4. The CDR3 is 14 residues long. CDR3 DNA sequence: TGTGCCAGCAGTGAATATGGGCAGGGGGCTGAAGCTTTCTTT. It codes for CASSEYGQGAEAFF. The variable domain in full, completed from reference TRBV25-1 and TRBJ1-1, reads EADIYQTPRYLVIGTGKKITLECSQTMGHDKMYWYQQDPGMELHLIHYSYGVNSTEKGDLSSESTVSRIRTEHFPLTLESARPSHTSQYLCASSEYGQGAEAFFGQGTRLTVV.

The chain employs TRBV3-1 (or the pseudogene TRBV3-2) and TRBJ2-3; 11 bases line up with TRBD2. V gave up 1 base and J gave up 3 bases; unmatched junction bases: 6. There are 17 residues in the CDR3. The germline CDR1 and CDR2 sequences are LGHDT and YNNKEL (reference sequence). The CDR3 sequence: CASSQVSLAGGTDTQYF. In nucleotides, the CDR3 is TGTGCCAGCAGCCAAGTGTCCCTAGCGGGGGGAACAGATACGCAGTATTTT.

This rearrangement joins TRBV12-3 or TRBV12-4 to TRBJ1-2, with 7 nucleotides matching TRBD1. With V trimmed by 8 bases and J by 4 bases, 7 bases remained unmatched. The CDR3 length is 13 residues. CDR3 nucleotides: TGTGCCAGCCGAAGAGGGGGCCCCTATGGCTACACCTTC. Translation: CASRRGGPYGYTF.

The chain carries TRBV18 and TRBJ1-1, with D possibly being TRBD1 (6 bases). Germline assignment: CDR1 KGHSH and CDR2 LQKENI. This CDR3 spans 16 amino acids. Trimming removed 5 bases from V and 1 base from J, with 17 bases in between. The CDR3 DNA follows: TGTGCCAGCTCAAGGACATCGGCAGGGGCGAACACTGAAGCTTTCTTT. Its translation is CASSRTSAGANTEAFF.

Worth noting for this clone: Other DNA sequences in the same sample also yield this CDR3. The V and J genes are TRBV11-2 and TRBJ1-2, with no clear D. Germline CDR1 reads SGHAT; CDR2 reads FQNNGV. CDR3 length equals 12 residues. The germline V and J ends were trimmed by 0 bases and 4 bases, with 3 bases remaining between them. DNA of the CDR3: TGTGCCAGCAGCTTAGATCGCTATGGCTACACCTTC. Translation gives CASSLDRYGYTF.